This TCR beta chain was sequenced during a study of T cells after somatic rescue of genetic block. Clones were sequenced by immunoSEQ multiplex PCR, and TCRdb holds only the in-frame ones, with some missing. In the table there are tens of thousands of clones, roughly 93% of which are singletons. This clone appeared once. The source is a man aged 30 to 39. Sequenced input: peripheral blood mononuclear cells (PBMCs).

The DNA for the CDR3 is TGCGCCAGCAGCCAACAAGCGCCCTCCTACAATGAGCAGTTCTTC. Translated: CASSQQAPSYNEQFF. V usage is TRBV4-1 and J usage is TRBJ2-1; D uncertain. V lost 2 bases to trimming and J lost 0 bases, with 8 bases between them. The CDR3 consists of 15 residues. In germline, CDR1 is MGHRA, CDR2 YSYEKL.